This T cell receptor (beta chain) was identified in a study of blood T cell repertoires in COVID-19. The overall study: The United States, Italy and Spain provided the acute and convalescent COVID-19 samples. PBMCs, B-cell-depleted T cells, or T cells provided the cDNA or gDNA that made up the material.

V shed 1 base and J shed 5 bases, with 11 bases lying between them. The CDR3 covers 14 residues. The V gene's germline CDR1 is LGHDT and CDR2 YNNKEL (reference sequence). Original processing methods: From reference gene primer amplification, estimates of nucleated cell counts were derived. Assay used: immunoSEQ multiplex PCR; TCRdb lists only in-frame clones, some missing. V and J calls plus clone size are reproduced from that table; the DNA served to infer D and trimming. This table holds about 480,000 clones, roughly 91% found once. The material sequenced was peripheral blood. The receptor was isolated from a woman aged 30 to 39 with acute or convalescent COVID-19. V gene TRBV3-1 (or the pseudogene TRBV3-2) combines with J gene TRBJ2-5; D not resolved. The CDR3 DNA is TGTGCCAGCAGCCAAGCGGAAGCGTATGAGACCCAGTACTTC. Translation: CASSQAEAYETQYF.